A single sample is the source of the 14 T cell receptor beta chains below, sequenced in a study of post-analysis software for immune sequencing data (dated by TCRdb to the mid-2010s). Study-wide findings and limitations: Patients showed significantly higher frequencies than controls for roughly five TRBV segments, among them TRBV5-6, TRBV5-1 and TRBV20-1.

Antigens for these TCRs are unknown. The library was made by PCR. Instrument used: Illumina HiSeq 2500. To reduce PCR and sequencing biases, unique molecular identifiers were built into the TCR beta cDNA libraries. TCRdb reprocessed the public reads (quality trimming at Q25 with fastp, clone calling with MiXCR) and kept in-frame beta chains. When rows share a CDR3 protein, they turn into one entry using the most common DNA and genes. Present in this sample are about 770,000 distinct CDR3 sequences, about 43% of which were seen just once. The ten largest clones represent over 4.5% of the sample. The material sequenced was blood. The receptors come from a girl between 10 and 17 years old with multiple sclerosis.

This chain uses TRBV6-1 with TRBJ2-1, with D possibly TRBD1 on 6 matching bases. Looked up from germline, CDR1 is MNHNS and CDR2 is SASEGT. This CDR3 comprises 15 residues. V lost 8 bases, J lost 0 bases, and 14 bases lay in between. The CDR3 DNA follows: TGTGCCAGCGGCAGTTGGGGGCTCTCCTACAATGAGCAGTTCTTC. Translation gives CASGSWGLSYNEQFF.

This clonotype was found once. The chain recombines TRBV5-1 with TRBJ1-2, with D possibly TRBD1 on 6 matching bases. CDR1 is SGHRS, CDR2 YFSETQ, per germline. CDR3 length equals 14 residues. V was pared by 0 bases and J by 3 bases, with 9 bases between. The CDR3 DNA follows: TGCGCCAGCAGCTTGGAGCAGGGGTACTATGGCTACACCTTC. This translates into CASSLEQGYYGYTF.

This clonotype occurred many times. The chain employs TRBV7-3 and TRBJ2-1; D is uncertain. Germline assignment: CDR1 SGHTA and CDR2 FQGTGA. The CDR3 is made up of 13 amino acids. The ends were cut back, 2 bases at V and 5 bases at J, with 7 bases in the middle. The CDR3 bases are TGTGCCAGCAGCTTAGGGCTAAACAATGAGCAGTTCTTC. It translates to CASSLGLNNEQFF.

This clonotype was found a few times. The chain has TRBV27 and TRBJ2-6; D uncertain. Per the germline V gene, CDR1 is MNHEY and CDR2 is SMNVEV (reference sequence). The V gene lost 3 bases and the J gene lost 2 bases, with 8 bases spanning the gap. CDR3 length equals 15 residues. The CDR3 bases are TGTGCCAGCAGTTTGCCGACCCCTGGGGCCAACGTCCTGACTTTC. Protein product: CASSLPTPGANVLTF.

The J gene is TRBJ2-3, the V gene TRBV14, with TRBD2 matching 11 bases. This CDR3 has 18 amino acids. The germline V gene has CDR1 SGHDN and CDR2 FVKESK. The junction had 11 bases not matched to a gene; V was cut back by 0 bases and J by 6 bases. Written as DNA, the CDR3 is TGTGCCAGCAGCCAAGATTTTCCGGGACTAGCGGCCCGTGATACGCAGTATTTT. Residues: CASSQDFPGLAARDTQYF.

The sample holds a few counts of this clonotype. This chain links TRBV7-2 with TRBJ2-5; maybe TRBD2 (5 bases). V was shortened by 4 bases and J by 4 bases, with 16 bases between the two germline ends. The germline V gene has CDR1 SGHTA and CDR2 FQGNSA. This CDR3 has 15 residues. The CDR3 protein is CASSSRTGSRETQYF. In nucleotides, the CDR3 is TGTGCCAGCAGCTCGAGGACGGGATCCCGAGAGACCCAGTACTTC.

This clonotype appeared a few times. CDR3 protein: CASSPVVGGTEAFF. CDR3 bases: TGTGCCAGCAGCCCTGTAGTCGGGGGCACTGAAGCTTTCTTT. V is TRBV21-1 and J is TRBJ1-1; the DNA was not used to check the table's D call, TRBD1. TRBV21-1 is a listed pseudogene. The CDR3 is 14 amino acids.

This clonotype was detected only a few times. The chain has TRBV20-1 and TRBJ2-7, with 9 bases matching TRBD1. CDR3 length equals 14 residues. The V and J ends lost 6 bases and 0 bases, in that order; junction bases with no gene match: 6. The germline CDR1 and CDR2 sequences are DFQATT and SNEGSKA (reference sequence). CDR3 residues: CSAKGQGFSYEQYF. CDR3 nucleotides: TGCAGTGCAAAAGGACAGGGGTTCTCCTACGAGCAGTACTTC.

The chain employs TRBV12-3 or TRBV12-4 and TRBJ2-1, with D maybe TRBD2 (8 bases). The V end lost 2 bases, the J end lost 4 bases, and 18 bases lay between the germline ends. This CDR3 comprises 17 residues. CDR3 DNA sequence: TGTGCCAGCAGTTTAAAGGGGGCGGGGGGTATATACAATGAGCAGTTCTTC. Translated, it gives CASSLKGAGGIYNEQFF.

This chain uses TRBV7-2 with TRBJ2-5; either TRBD1 or TRBD2 may supply D (5 bases each). The J call may be wrong; the DNA end is better matched by TRBJ2-7. Germline loops: CDR1 SGHTA, CDR2 FQGNSA. The CDR3 spans 16 residues. The CDR3 loop is CASSLGVGRAYYEQYF. CDR3 sequence (DNA): TGTGCCAGCAGCTTAGGGGTGGGGCGGGCATACTACGAGCAGTACTTC.

The V gene is TRBV12-3 or TRBV12-4, the J gene TRBJ2-2; D assignment may be TRBD1 or TRBD2 (5 bases each). V lost 3 bases to trimming and J lost 1 base, with 12 bases between them. This CDR3 is built from 16 residues. CDR3 bases: TGTGCCAGCAGTTTGTCGGGACGGAAGAACACCGGGGAGCTGTTTTTT. It specifies CASSLSGRKNTGELFF.

V usage is TRBV12-3 or TRBV12-4 and J usage is TRBJ2-3; 8 bases align to TRBD2. V lost 7 bases and J lost 8; bases outside the gene matches: 11. The CDR3 length is 14 residues. The CDR3, as DNA: TGTGCCAGCACCTCGGGACTAGTCATTGGTACGCAGTATTTT. Encoded protein: CASTSGLVIGTQYF.

The chain is built from TRBV29-1 and TRBJ2-3, with 8 bases fitting TRBD1. The CDR3 spans 10 residues. The germline CDR1 and CDR2 sequences are SQVTM and ANQGSEA. Losses at the gene ends were 6 bases for V and 9 bases for J; bases not matched to a gene: 2. The CDR3 sequence is CSVRTGTQYF. CDR3 nucleotide sequence: TGCAGCGTCCGGACAGGGACGCAGTATTTT.

V is TRBV7-3 and J is TRBJ2-4; D unresolved. TRBJ2-7 explains the end of the DNA better; the J call may be wrong. The CDR3 has 16 residues. Germline CDR1 SGHTA, CDR2 FQGTGA. For the CDR3, the DNA is TGTGCCAGCATCCAACCAGTAATTGCCGCACGTTACGAGCAGTACTTC. It encodes CASIQPVIAARYEQYF.